The rows below give T cell receptor beta chains drawn from one sample of a study of CD8+ T cells in alopecia areata. Clones were read by immunoSEQ multiplex PCR, and TCRdb kept only the in-frame ones, dropping some. Altogether more than 95,000 clones are present, approximately 42% being singletons, with the ten largest covering 1.3%. Sequencing used CD4+ T cells sorted from blood. These receptor sequences come from a human donor with alopecia areata. Both conserved end residues are part of each CDR3. A D gene is named only where the DNA matches it firmly. Clone size, where shown, is once, few, many, or a class for clones that have expanded.

CDR3 protein	CDR3 DNA	V gene	J gene	D gene	clone size
CASSKSSGGFPYEQYF	TGTGCCAGCAGCAAATCTAGCGGGGGCTTCCCCTACGAGCAGTACTTC	TRBV4-2	TRBJ2-7	TRBD2	NA
CASSKREGYEQYF	TGTGCCAGTTCAAAGCGGGAGGGCTACGAGCAGTACTTC	TRBV6-5	TRBJ2-7	TRBD2	NA
CASRTQGDDKNIQYF	TGTGCCAGTAGGACACAGGGTGATGACAAAAACATTCAGTACTTC	TRBV19	TRBJ2-4	NA	few
CASSPRDRLNSPLHF	TGTGCCAGCAGCCCAAGGGACAGATTAAATTCACCCCTCCACTTT	TRBV7-2	TRBJ1-6	TRBD1	NA
CASSIEASFDEQYF	TGTGCCAGTAGTATAGAAGCTAGCTTCGACGAGCAGTACTTC	TRBV19	TRBJ2-7	NA	NA
CASSPRKEAFF	TGTGCCAGCAGCCCTCGAAAGGAGGCTTTCTTT	TRBV7-2	TRBJ1-1	NA	few
CASSRGTSITKNIQYF	TGTGCCAGCAGTAGGGGGACTAGTATCACCAAAAACATTCAGTACTTC	TRBV28	TRBJ2-4	TRBD2	NA
CASSLDTRSIQYF	TGTGCCAGCAGCTTAGACACCAGAAGCATTCAGTACTTC	TRBV7-2	TRBJ2-4	NA	NA
CAWSGRDTGELFF	TGTGCCTGGAGTGGAAGGGATACCGGGGAGCTGTTTTTT	TRBV30	TRBJ2-2	NA	NA
CASSFQGGLAAKTQYF	TGTGCCAGCAGCTTCCAAGGGGGGCTAGCGGCTAAGACCCAGTACTTC	TRBV7-9	TRBJ2-5	NA	NA
CSVARGQGTYEQYF	TGCAGCGTTGCACGCGGACAGGGTACCTACGAGCAGTACTTC	TRBV29-1	TRBJ2-7	TRBD1	NA
CASSLALSPGETQYF	TGCGCCAGCAGCTTGGCCCTCAGCCCGGGGGAGACCCAGTACTTC	TRBV5-1	TRBJ2-5	NA	NA
CASSPSERVGDEQYF	TGTGCCAGCAGTCCAAGTGAGCGGGTCGGCGACGAGCAGTACTTC	TRBV25-1	TRBJ2-7	NA	NA
CAGATGTGNNEQYF	TGTGCCGGAGCCACGGGGACAGGGAATAACGAGCAGTACTTC	TRBV30	TRBJ2-7	TRBD1	few
CASSQELVGEQYF	TGTGCCAGCAGCCAAGAGTTAGTTGGCGAGCAGTACTTC	TRBV14	TRBJ2-7	NA	NA
CASSFDTAGGYNEQFF	TGTGCCAGCAGTTTTGACACGGCGGGGGGATACAATGAGCAGTTCTTC	TRBV28	TRBJ2-1	TRBD2	few
CASSQVGGALYGYTF	TGTGCCAGCAGCCAAGTAGGGGGGGCGTTGTATGGCTACACCTTC	TRBV4-2	TRBJ1-2	NA	NA
CASSSVGETQYF	TGTGCCAGCAGTTCCGTCGGAGAGACCCAGTACTTC	TRBV11-2	TRBJ2-5	NA	NA
CAWSVIVNTEAFF	TGTGCCTGGAGTGTAATAGTGAACACTGAAGCTTTCTTT	TRBV30	TRBJ1-1	NA	few
CAWRQIFGFTDTQYF	TGTGCCTGGAGACAGATTTTTGGATTCACAGATACGCAGTATTTT	TRBV30	TRBJ2-3	NA	NA
CASRLDRVQETQYF	TGCGCCAGCAGGTTAGACAGGGTCCAAGAGACCCAGTACTTC	TRBV10-2	TRBJ2-5	TRBD1	NA
CASRTGTEYTGELFF	TGCGCCAGCAGGACCGGGACAGAGTACACCGGGGAGCTGTTTTTT	TRBV23-1	TRBJ2-2	TRBD1	NA
CASSWDQNTEAFF	TGTGCCAGCAGCTGGGATCAGAACACTGAAGCTTTCTTT	TRBV5-6	TRBJ1-1	NA	few
CASTLGLGGPDTQYF	TGTGCCAGCACCCTCGGACTAGGGGGGCCAGATACGCAGTATTTT	TRBV6-1	TRBJ2-3	NA	NA
CASSLAGSTGELFF	TGTGCCAGCAGCTTGGCCGGGAGCACCGGGGAGCTGTTTTTT	TRBV5-4	TRBJ2-2	NA	few
CSGRQGANTGELFF	TGCAGCGGGAGACAGGGGGCGAACACCGGGGAGCTGTTTTTT	TRBV29-1	TRBJ2-2	TRBD1	NA
CASSITTVQETQYF	TGTGCCAGTAGTATAACGACAGTCCAAGAGACCCAGTACTTC	TRBV19	TRBJ2-5	NA	few
CSVEDRGRNYGYTF	TGCAGCGTTGAAGATCGAGGCAGGAACTATGGCTACACCTTC	TRBV29-1	TRBJ1-2	NA	NA
CASSLAPQETQYF	TGTGCCAGCAGCTTAGCCCCCCAAGAGACCCAGTACTTC	TRBV7-2	TRBJ2-5	NA	medium-sized
CASSPGHSNQPQHF	TGTGCCAGCTCACCAGGACACAGCAATCAGCCCCAGCATTTT	TRBV18	TRBJ1-5	NA	NA
CASSYSGTSSYNEQFF	TGTGCCAGCAGTTACTCGGGGACGAGCTCCTACAATGAGCAGTTCTTC	TRBV6-6	TRBJ2-1	NA	once
CASSVQGWHEQFF	TGTGCCAGCAGCGTTCAGGGGTGGCATGAGCAGTTCTTC	TRBV9	TRBJ2-1	NA	few
CASSLDLVLETQYF	TGCGCCAGCAGCTTGGACTTAGTCTTGGAGACCCAGTACTTC	TRBV5-1	TRBJ2-5	NA	few
CASSLLSGFNQPQHF	TGTGCCAGCAGTTTATTGTCAGGGTTCAATCAGCCCCAGCATTTT	TRBV28	TRBJ1-5	NA	medium-sized
CSAGTGRSTGELFF	TGCAGCGCTGGGACAGGGAGGAGCACCGGGGAGCTGTTTTTT	TRBV29-1	TRBJ2-2	TRBD1	few
CAWSVVAGGADTQYF	TGTGCCTGGAGTGTCGTGGCAGGAGGCGCAGATACGCAGTATTTT	TRBV30	TRBJ2-3	NA	NA
CAWSRDRGPTGELFF	TGTGCCTGGAGCAGAGACAGGGGCCCAACCGGGGAGCTGTTTTTT	TRBV30	TRBJ2-2	TRBD1	NA
CSVRQRLAFESYEQYF	TGCAGCGTAAGACAGCGGCTGGCTTTCGAGTCCTACGAGCAGTACTTC	TRBV29-1	TRBJ2-7	NA	NA
CASSLSPRGSTGELFF	TGTGCCAGCAGTTTATCGCCCAGGGGATCCACCGGGGAGCTGTTTTTT	TRBV28	TRBJ2-2	NA	few
CASSLGTSQPQHF	TGCGCCAGCAGCTTGGGGACATCCCAGCCCCAGCATTTT	TRBV5-1	TRBJ1-5	NA	NA
CAWSRLAGGRPNEQFF	TGTGCCTGGAGTCGACTAGCGGGAGGCCGTCCCAATGAGCAGTTCTTC	TRBV30	TRBJ2-1	TRBD2	NA
CAWSVRGGAPPQHF	TGTGCCTGGAGTGTTCGGGGAGGAGCCCCTCCCCAGCATTTT	TRBV30	TRBJ1-5	NA	NA
CASSPRLVTYEQYF	TGTGCCAGCAGTCCAAGACTGGTAACCTACGAGCAGTACTTC	TRBV27	TRBJ2-7	NA	NA
CASSPPGLAKGETQYF	TGTGCCAGCTCACCGCCGGGACTAGCGAAAGGGGAGACCCAGTACTTC	TRBV18	TRBJ2-5	TRBD2	NA
CAWRIIGTGPIAPLHF	TGTGCCTGGAGAATCATAGGGACAGGGCCAATTGCACCCCTCCACTTT	TRBV30	TRBJ1-6	TRBD1	NA